Listed below are T cell receptor beta chains from one sample, sequenced in a study of CD8+ T cells in alopecia areata. Some clones are missing from TCRdb's copy, which holds only in-frame ones; the method was immunoSEQ multiplex PCR. The sample records under 95,000 clones, about 70% being singletons. Sequencing was performed on CD8+ T cells sorted from blood, taken at approximately week 42, from a patient treated with tofacitinib. The receptors stem from a human donor with alopecia areata. Each CDR3 is given with its conserved first and last residue. A D gene is named only where the DNA matches it firmly. A clone size is listed for some rows: how often the clone was seen (once, few, many), or a class if it is expanded.

v_call,clone_size,d_call,cdr3_length,j_call,cdr3_aa,cdr3_nt
TRBV6-6,-,-,15,TRBJ2-3,CASSYGEDPTDTQYF,TGTGCCAGCAGTTACGGCGAGGACCCCACAGATACGCAGTATTTT
TRBV7-8,-,TRBD1,16,TRBJ1-5,CASSLAVTGGVQPQHF,TGTGCCAGCAGCTTAGCCGTGACAGGGGGGGTTCAGCCCCAGCATTTT
TRBV7-6,-,-,14,TRBJ2-3,CASSVGSSTDTQYF,TGTGCCAGCAGCGTAGGGAGTAGCACAGATACGCAGTATTTT
TRBV6-4,-,-,13,TRBJ2-1,CASSDGGANEQFF,TGTGCCAGCAGTGACGGGGGGGCCAATGAGCAGTTCTTC
TRBV4-1,-,-,14,TRBJ2-7,CASSQLTTSYEQYF,TGCGCCAGCAGCCAGTTGACTACCTCCTACGAGCAGTACTTC
TRBV18,-,-,17,TRBJ1-1,CASSPNEPSSEKTEAFF,TGTGCCAGCTCACCAAATGAGCCCAGCAGTGAGAAAACAGAAGCTTTCTTT
TRBV4-3,-,-,16,TRBJ1-2,CASSQELTYTDYGYTF,TGCGCCAGCAGCCAAGAATTGACCTATACCGATTATGGCTACACCTTC
TRBV29-1,-,-,13,TRBJ2-2,CSGSDLGTGELFF,TGCAGCGGTTCCGATCTCGGCACCGGGGAGCTGTTTTTT
TRBV19,few,-,15,TRBJ2-3,CASSPSEWRTDTQYF,TGTGCCAGTAGTCCTAGCGAGTGGCGCACAGATACGCAGTATTTT
TRBV7-9,once,-,11,TRBJ2-7,CASSLLYEQYF,TGTGCCAGCAGCCTACTGTACGAGCAGTACTTC
TRBV9,once,TRBD1,15,TRBJ1-6,CASSARTGGSSPLHF,TGTGCCAGCAGCGCCCGGACAGGCGGTAGTTCACCCCTCCACTTT
TRBV19,-,TRBD1,13,TRBJ1-1,CASRDRGSTEAFF,TGTGCCAGTAGGGACAGGGGGAGCACTGAAGCTTTCTTT
TRBV5-8,-,-,16,TRBJ1-5,CASSHRTAYSNQPQHF,TGTGCCAGCAGCCACCGGACAGCTTATAGCAATCAGCCCCAGCATTTT
TRBV29-1,-,-,13,TRBJ2-7,CSVEWAGENEQYF,TGCAGCGTGGAGTGGGCCGGTGAGAACGAGCAGTACTTC
TRBV5-1,-,TRBD1,15,TRBJ1-1,CASSTGQGGNTEAFF,TGCGCCAGCAGCACCGGACAGGGGGGTAACACTGAAGCTTTCTTT
TRBV7-2,once,-,13,TRBJ1-1,CASSLIGRGEAFF,TGTGCCAGCAGCTTAATCGGGCGAGGGGAAGCTTTCTTT
TRBV29-1,-,TRBD2,14,TRBJ2-7,CSVVRAGGPDEQYF,TGCAGCGTTGTTCGAGCGGGGGGACCTGACGAGCAGTACTTC
TRBV2,-,TRBD1,14,TRBJ2-1,CASPGDREYNEQFF,TGTGCCAGCCCAGGGGACAGGGAATACAATGAGCAGTTCTTC
TRBV5-1,-,TRBD1,13,TRBJ1-4,CASRDSSNEKLFF,TGCGCCAGCCGGGACAGTTCAAATGAAAAACTGTTTTTT
TRBV28,-,-,14,TRBJ2-5,CASSYYGVRETQYF,TGTGCCAGCAGTTACTACGGAGTTCGGGAGACCCAGTACTTC
TRBV7-8,-,-,14,TRBJ1-1,CASSDQGLNTEAFF,TGTGCCAGCAGCGACCAGGGGCTGAACACTGAAGCTTTCTTT
TRBV5-1,few,-,15,TRBJ2-7,CASSEDGPMKGEQYF,TGCGCCAGCAGCGAAGACGGACCCATGAAGGGCGAGCAGTACTTC
TRBV7-3,-,TRBD2,15,TRBJ2-1,CASSLTLAGANEQFF,TGTGCCAGCAGCTTAACACTAGCGGGGGCGAATGAGCAGTTCTTC
TRBV19,-,TRBD2,14,TRBJ2-3,CASSSGTSLDTQYF,TGTGCCAGTAGTTCCGGGACTAGTCTAGATACGCAGTATTTT
TRBV15,-,-,14,TRBJ1-5,CATSRGGESLPQHF,TGTGCCACCAGCAGGGGAGGCGAATCACTGCCCCAGCATTTT
TRBV11-2,-,-,15,TRBJ2-3,CASSLTEFSTDTQYF,TGTGCCAGCAGCTTGACAGAATTTAGCACAGATACGCAGTATTTT
TRBV9,-,-,11,TRBJ2-1,CASSVGYEQFF,TGTGCCAGCAGCGTAGGTTATGAGCAGTTCTTC
TRBV4-2,-,TRBD2,14,TRBJ2-7,CASSVGLAGYEQYF,TGTGCCAGCAGCGTTGGACTAGCGGGCTACGAGCAGTACTTC
TRBV4-3,-,TRBD2,16,TRBJ2-1,CASSQHSGGAYNEQFF,TGCGCCAGCAGCCAGCATAGCGGGGGGGCATACAATGAGCAGTTCTTC
TRBV29-1,-,-,12,TRBJ2-7,CSVDTGNYEQYF,TGCAGCGTTGATACAGGAAACTACGAGCAGTACTTC
TRBV19,-,TRBD2,15,TRBJ2-1,CASSLAGGPHNEQFF,TGTGCCAGTAGTTTAGCGGGGGGGCCCCATAATGAGCAGTTCTTC
TRBV29-1,-,-,13,TRBJ1-1,CSVEFPSGAEAFF,TGCAGCGTTGAGTTCCCCTCGGGAGCTGAAGCTTTCTTT
TRBV30,few,TRBD1,14,TRBJ1-1,CAWSPGRGRTEAFF,TGTGCCTGGAGTCCTGGCAGGGGGCGAACTGAAGCTTTCTTT
TRBV29-1,-,TRBD2,14,TRBJ2-1,CSVAAGGTYNEQFF,TGCAGCGTTGCCGCGGGGGGCACCTACAATGAGCAGTTCTTC
TRBV5-1,-,-,13,TRBJ1-1,CASSLSTNDEAFF,TGCGCCAGCAGCTTGAGCACGAATGATGAAGCTTTCTTT
TRBV4-3,-,-,16,TRBJ2-2,CASSQEFQGFAGELFF,TGCGCCAGCAGCCAAGAGTTCCAGGGTTTCGCCGGGGAGCTGTTTTTT
TRBV7-9,few,TRBD2,16,TRBJ2-7,CASSFLGSGGAYEQYF,TGTGCCAGCAGCTTCCTCGGTAGCGGGGGCGCGTACGAGCAGTACTTC
TRBV15,few,-,16,TRBJ1-2,CATSRDVQDINYGYTF,TGTGCCACCAGCAGAGATGTACAGGACATTAACTATGGCTACACCTTC
TRBV5-6,-,-,12,TRBJ2-1,CASSMGGDEQFF,TGTGCCAGCAGCATGGGTGGGGATGAGCAGTTCTTC
TRBV28,-,TRBD1,16,TRBJ1-1,CASNLDRGRIRTEAFF,TGTGCCAGCAACCTGGACAGGGGGCGAATTCGCACTGAAGCTTTCTTT
TRBV5-1,-,-,14,TRBJ2-1,CASSLVGLIDEQFF,TGCGCCAGCAGCTTGGTGGGTTTAATCGATGAGCAGTTCTTC
TRBV23-1,-,-,16,TRBJ2-4,CASKINSSPYKNIQYF,TGCGCCAGCAAAATCAATAGTAGCCCTTACAAAAACATTCAGTACTTC